The 28 T cell receptor beta chains below all came from one sample that was sequenced in a study of T-cell memory formation after mild COVID-19. MiXCR, run by TCRdb on the 5' RACE reads, gives a single entry per CDR3 protein. The table has some 410,000 distinct CDR3 sequences, about 25% seen once. Input material: PBMCs or a T cell subset sorted from them (not recorded which). The receptors stem from an adult woman who had mild COVID-19 (a few samples of this study predate the infection). Cell type and time point are not known.

Note on this clonotype: Sequence at one end of the junction differs from germline and may be a read error. V gene TRBV7-9 combines with J gene TRBJ2-1; 8 positions agree with TRBD1. Germline lookup yields CDR1 SEHNR and CDR2 FQNEAQ (reference sequence). This CDR3 region has 14 residues. CDR3 bases: TGTGCCAGCAGCTTAGCCTTGGACAGGGTGAAAAAGCACTTC. It specifies CASSLALDRVKKHF.

The rearrangement links TRBV6-2 or TRBV6-3 to TRBJ2-2; perhaps TRBD1 as D (5 bases). CDR3 length: 13 residues. Germline V CDR1 and CDR2: MNHEY, SVGEGT. Trimming pared 5 bases from V and 4 bases from J, leaving 8 bases between. The CDR3 sequence is CASSRQGTGELFF. In DNA form, the CDR3 reads TGTGCCAGCAGTCGTCAGGGCACCGGGGAGCTGTTTTTT.

This clonotype was seen a few times. V is TRBV5-1 and J is TRBJ1-1; D is perhaps TRBD1 (5 bases). Trimming took 0 bases from V and 2 from J, leaving 11 bases between them. This CDR3 is 15 amino acids long. Germline assignment: CDR1 SGHRS and CDR2 YFSETQ. The CDR3: CASSLVFQGNTEAFF. DNA of the CDR3: TGCGCCAGCAGCTTGGTATTTCAGGGCAACACTGAAGCTTTCTTT. The entire variable domain, with the rest obtained from reference TRBV5-1 and TRBJ1-1, is as follows: KAGVTQTPRYLIKTRGQQVTLSCSPISGHRSVSWYQQTPGQGLQFLFEYFSETQRNKGNFPGRFSGRQFSNSRSEMNVSTLELGDSALYLCASSLVFQGNTEAFFGQGTRLTVV.

Points on this clonotype: One junction end disagrees with the germline gene, perhaps due to a read error. The rearrangement links TRBV7-9 to TRBJ2-3, with 10 positions matching TRBD2. CDR1 and CDR2 from the germline V gene are SEHNR and FQNEAQ (reference sequence). This CDR3 spans 15 amino acids. CDR3 residues: CDSSFLAGVTDTQYF. The DNA of the CDR3 is TGTGACAGCAGCTTTCTAGCGGGAGTCACAGATACGCAGTATTTT.

J is TRBJ1-5 and V is TRBV2; D unresolved. Trimming cost V 3 bases and J 0 bases, with 9 bases left between them. CDR3 length equals 15 residues. Germline lookup yields CDR1 SNHLY and CDR2 FYNNEI. The CDR3 nucleotides are TGTGCCAGCAGTGAGAGGGAACTTAGCAATCAGCCCCAGCATTTT. Translated, it gives CASSERELSNQPQHF.

This CDR3 reads CASSSGGVSGANVLTF. The CDR3 DNA reads as TGTGCCAGCAGCTCCGGGGGCGTCTCTGGGGCCAACGTCCTGACTTTC. The chain joins TRBV7-9 to TRBJ2-6; TRBD1 or TRBD2 may be the D gene (6 bases each). The V gene lost 4 bases and the J gene lost 0 bases, with 10 bases spanning the gap. CDR3 size: 16 residues. CDR1 and CDR2 from the germline V gene are SEHNR and FQNEAQ (reference sequence).

The chain links TRBV11-2 to TRBJ1-2, with unresolved D. CDR1 is SGHAT, CDR2 FQNNGV, per germline. CDR3 size: 16 residues. Trimming took off 6 bases at V and 0 bases at J, with 17 bases between the two ends. The CDR3 loop is CASRSTGPRANYGYTF. The CDR3 DNA sequence: TGTGCCAGCAGATCAACCGGGCCCCGAGCTAACTATGGCTACACCTTC.

The chain has TRBV30 and TRBJ2-7; maybe TRBD1 (7 bases). Trimming stripped 1 base from V and 2 bases from J, with 15 bases between. Germline values: CDR1 GTSNPN, CDR2 SVGIG (reference sequence). The CDR3 is 15 residues long. The CDR3: CAWSEWAGGTYEQYF. CDR3 bases: TGTGCCTGGAGTGAGTGGGCAGGGGGGACCTACGAGCAGTACTTC.

In this sample, this clonotype turned up a few times. The chain recombines TRBV27 with TRBJ1-2; 7 nucleotides agree with TRBD1. The CDR3 has 13 residues. Germline CDR1 reads MNHEY; CDR2 reads SMNVEV (reference sequence). After removal of 6 bases from V and 5 bases from J, the junction contained 6 bases not matched to a gene. The CDR3 nucleotides are TGTGCCAGCAGGGGCGGGACAGCGTATGGCTACACCTTC. It encodes CASRGGTAYGYTF.

The genes are TRBV20-1 and TRBJ2-3; the match to TRBD1 covers 10 bases. In germline, CDR1 is DFQATT, CDR2 SNEGSKA (reference sequence). This CDR3 contains 18 residues. The V gene end was trimmed by 0 bases and the J gene end by 0 bases; junction bases not matched to a gene: 9. The CDR3 nucleotides read TGCAGTGCTAGAGATACCCCATGGGACAGGGGAAGCACAGATACGCAGTATTTT. It encodes CSARDTPWDRGSTDTQYF.

The genes are TRBV5-1 and TRBJ1-2; D unclear. This CDR3 has 15 amino acids. V lost 4 bases to trimming and J lost 2 bases, with 15 bases between them. In germline, CDR1 is SGHRS, CDR2 YFSETQ. The CDR3 reads CASSQETTGNYGYTF. The CDR3 coding sequence is TGCGCCAGCAGCCAGGAAACGACGGGGAACTATGGCTACACCTTC.

This clonotype was counted between two and nine times. This chain links TRBV5-1 with TRBJ2-7; weak D call: TRBD2 (6 bases). CDR3 size: 14 residues. Germline CDR1 reads SGHRS; CDR2 reads YFSETQ. Between the trimmed V and J ends, which lost 1 base and 0 bases, there was a span of 8 bases. The CDR3 sequence: CASSLQTSSYEQYF. CDR3 nucleotide sequence: TGCGCCAGCAGCTTGCAGACTAGCTCCTACGAGCAGTACTTC.

This chain uses TRBV7-6 with TRBJ2-7; unclear D gene. Germline V gene sequence: CDR1 SGHVS, CDR2 FNYEAQ. Trimming removed 4 bases from V and 6 bases from J, with 10 bases in between. The CDR3 has 12 amino acids. The CDR3 is CASSSQAGEQYF. The CDR3 nucleotides are TGTGCCAGCAGCTCCCAGGCAGGCGAGCAGTACTTC.

This clonotype came up a few times. This chain joins TRBV7-9 and TRBJ2-3; D gene ambiguous. The CDR3 totals 16 residues. Looked up from germline, CDR1 is SEHNR and CDR2 is FQNEAQ (reference sequence). The V and J ends lost 3 bases and 4 bases respectively, with 17 bases between them. The CDR3 spells CASSLRRASGADTQYF. CDR3 sequence (DNA): TGTGCCAGCAGCTTGCGACGGGCCTCAGGAGCAGATACGCAGTATTTT.

The chain employs TRBV28 and TRBJ2-5; the match to TRBD1 covers 9 bases. This CDR3 comprises 19 residues. The germline CDR1 and CDR2 sequences are MDHEN and SYDVKM. J was trimmed by 5 bases and V by 1 base; bases with no gene match: 17. CDR3 in DNA: TGTGCCAGCAGTTTATCCGACTCTCCGGGACAGGGAGGATTGGAGACCCAGTACTTC. It is translated as CASSLSDSPGQGGLETQYF.

This chain joins TRBV6-5 and TRBJ2-7; 11 bases line up with TRBD2. The CDR3 extends over 15 amino acids. CDR1 and CDR2 from the germline V gene are MNHEY and SVGAGI. Germline trimming cut 8 bases from V and 3 bases from J; bases unmatched to any gene: 9. In DNA form, the CDR3 reads TGTGCCAGCGCCCCCGTGACTAGCGGGGACTACGAGCAGTACTTC. Translated, it gives CASAPVTSGDYEQYF.

The J gene is TRBJ2-3, the V gene TRBV5-1; 9 positions agree with TRBD1. The CDR3 extends over 17 amino acids. Germline V gene data show CDR1 as SGHRS and CDR2 as YFSETQ. J gave up 6 bases and V 0 bases, and 11 bases lay outside the gene matches. CDR3 sequence (DNA): TGCGCCAGCAGCTTGGCCCCCGGGACAGGGTTTCTGGATACGCAGTATTTT. Its translation is CASSLAPGTGFLDTQYF.

This clonotype was counted between two and nine times. The V call is TRBV7-2, the J call TRBJ1-1, with a weak D call TRBD1 (5 bases). Trimming stripped 10 bases from V and 0 bases from J, with 12 bases between. Germline V CDR1 and CDR2: SGHTA, FQGNSA. The CDR3 is made up of 13 amino acids. As DNA, the CDR3 is TGTGCCACGGTGACAGTGATGAACACTGAAGCTTTCTTT. Amino acid sequence: CATVTVMNTEAFF. Together with reference TRBV7-2 and TRBJ1-1, the CDR3 gives the full variable domain: GAGVSQSPSNKVTEKGKDVELRCDPISGHTALYWYRQSLGQGLEFLIYFQGNSAPDKSGLPSDRFSAERTGGSVSTLTIQRTQQEDSAVYLCATVTVMNTEAFFGQGTRLTVV.

This sequence joins TRBV7-2 and TRBJ2-5, with 7 bases that match TRBD2. The V gene's germline CDR1 is SGHTA and CDR2 FQGNSA. V gave up 1 base and J gave up 5 bases; unmatched junction bases: 4. The CDR3 runs 14 residues. CDR3 sequence reads: CASSLGGSGETQYF. The CDR3 nucleotides are TGTGCCAGCAGCTTAGGAGGTAGCGGGGAGACCCAGTACTTC.

The V call is TRBV12-3 or TRBV12-4, the J call TRBJ1-2; TRBD1 matches at 10 bases. This CDR3 has 15 amino acids. J gave up 4 bases and V 6 bases, and 8 bases lay outside the gene matches. In DNA form, the CDR3 reads TGTGCCAGCAGCCGTGGGACAGGGGCCTCCTATGGCTACACCTTC. Translation: CASSRGTGASYGYTF.

This chain joins TRBV19 and TRBJ2-7; a possible D gene is TRBD1 (6 bases). The CDR3 runs 13 residues. Germline CDR1 and CDR2: LNHDA and SQIVND (reference sequence). The ends were cut back, 5 bases at V and 3 bases at J, with 11 bases in the middle. This CDR3 is CASSPRDIYEQYF. For the CDR3, the DNA is TGTGCCAGTAGTCCGAGGGACATCTACGAGCAGTACTTC.

This clonotype was counted many times. This chain connects TRBV25-1 to TRBJ1-1; D is unresolved. The CDR3 spans 13 residues. V was shortened by 1 base and J by 8 bases, with 11 bases between the two germline ends. Germline values: CDR1 MGHDK, CDR2 SYGVNS. This chain's CDR3 is CASSEWKGGEAFF. In DNA form, the CDR3 reads TGTGCCAGCAGTGAATGGAAAGGCGGAGAAGCTTTCTTT.

At least ten counts were recorded for this clonotype. This chain joins TRBV5-1 and TRBJ2-1; D possibly matches TRBD1 or TRBD2 (7 bases each). This CDR3 comprises 14 residues. Looked up from germline, CDR1 is SGHRS and CDR2 is YFSETQ. V was clipped by 0 bases and J by 7 bases, with 11 bases between them. CDR3: CASSLGQGGNEQFF. The DNA for the CDR3 is TGCGCCAGCAGCTTGGGACAGGGAGGGAATGAGCAGTTCTTC.

The chain recombines TRBV6-2 or TRBV6-3 with TRBJ2-1; 14 nucleotides agree with TRBD2. This CDR3 has 15 amino acids. J gave up 12 bases and V 2 bases, and 6 bases lay outside the gene matches. CDR1 and CDR2 from the germline V gene are MNHEY and SVGEGT. CDR3 residues: CASSYLGTSGRGQFF. The DNA of the CDR3 is TGTGCCAGCAGTTACCTCGGGACTAGCGGGAGAGGGCAGTTCTTC.

This clonotype has only a few counts. This chain uses TRBV20-1 with TRBJ2-2; 7 bases fit TRBD1. There are 14 residues in the CDR3. Germline V lookup: CDR1 DFQATT, CDR2 SNEGSKA (reference sequence). The V gene end was trimmed by 6 bases and the J gene end by 6 bases; junction bases not matched to a gene: 10. The DNA of the CDR3 is TGCAGTGCAAGGGGGCCAGGCGGGTCCGGGGAGCTGTTTTTT. It yields the protein CSARGPGGSGELFF.

Only a few counts were recorded for this clonotype. The chain carries TRBV4-1 and TRBJ2-1, with 11 bases identical to TRBD2. Germline V gene lookup returns CDR1 MGHRA and CDR2 YSYEKL. V dropped 3 bases and J dropped 7; count of bases not matched to a gene: 11. This CDR3 region has 17 residues. CDR3 bases: TGCGCCAGCAGCCACGGAGCACTAGCGGGAGAGCGGAATGAGCAGTTCTTC. It is translated as CASSHGALAGERNEQFF.

This clonotype was counted only a few times. CDR3 in DNA: TGTGCCAGCAGCTTGACTAGCGGGAGCTCTGGGGCCAACGTCCTGACTTTC. Encoded protein: CASSLTSGSSGANVLTF. The chain employs TRBV5-5 and TRBJ2-6, with 11 bases aligning to TRBD2. V was clipped by 1 base and J by 0 bases; unmatched bases: 0. The CDR3 totals 17 residues. Per germline, CDR1 SGHKS and CDR2 YYEKEE (reference sequence).

The chain has TRBV20-1 and TRBJ2-5, with 12 positions matching TRBD2. Germline V gives CDR1 DFQATT, CDR2 SNEGSKA (reference sequence). This CDR3 has 19 amino acids. The J segment lost 5 bases and the V segment lost 5 bases, leaving 21 bases of the junction unmatched. CDR3 DNA: TGCAGTGCTGACCTGGTCCCGGGACTAGCGGGCGGGTCCCGGGAGACCCAGTACTTC. Protein product: CSADLVPGLAGGSRETQYF.